The source of this T cell receptor (beta chain) is a study of identical twins. Whole-study findings and limits: Without tracking the same donors, conclusions rested on cross-sectional statistical analysis.

In its sample, this clonotype was seen many times. The antigen remains undetermined. TCRdb redid the calling of the 5' RACE reads with MiXCR, one entry per CDR3 protein. The sample consists of around 220,000 distinct CDR3 sequences, 8% to 11% of them appearing once. Trimming stripped 4 bases from V and 2 bases from J, with 12 bases between. CDR1 and CDR2 (germline): SGHRS, YFSETQ. This CDR3 contains 14 residues. This clonotype originated in a man in his fifties in good health. Input material: memory T cells sorted from blood. The chain is built from TRBV5-1 and TRBJ2-5; perhaps TRBD1 as D (7 bases). The CDR3, as DNA: TGCGCCAGCAGCGCGGGACAGCCACAAGAGACCCAGTACTTC. Translation: CASSAGQPQETQYF.